Described below is a single T cell receptor beta chain sequence and its context. This entry comes from a study of blood T cell repertoires in COVID-19. Study details: Whether acute or convalescent, the COVID-19 samples came from the United States, Italy and Spain. The analysed material was cDNA or gDNA that came from T cells, B-cell-depleted T cells, or PBMCs.

V was clipped by 3 bases and J by 2 bases, with 10 bases between them. The CDR3 is 13 residues long. Germline CDR1 and CDR2: DFQATT and SNEGSKA (reference sequence). Under the authors' procedure: Reference gene primers were amplified, and this amplification served to estimate nucleated cell counts. Sequencing was performed with immunoSEQ multiplex PCR; in TCRdb, only in-frame clones are kept and a portion is missing. V and J calls and clone size are those listed in that table; D and trimming were worked out from the DNA. Of 100,000 to 150,000 clones in the sample, 85% are singletons; the top ten hold 27%.

This clonotype originated in a woman at least 80 years old with acute or convalescent COVID-19. The sample consisted of peripheral blood. This chain uses TRBV20-1 with TRBJ1-1; D remains unclear. CDR3 amino acids: CSASKQNNTEAFF. CDR3 DNA sequence: TGCAGTGCTAGTAAACAGAACAACACTGAAGCTTTCTTT.